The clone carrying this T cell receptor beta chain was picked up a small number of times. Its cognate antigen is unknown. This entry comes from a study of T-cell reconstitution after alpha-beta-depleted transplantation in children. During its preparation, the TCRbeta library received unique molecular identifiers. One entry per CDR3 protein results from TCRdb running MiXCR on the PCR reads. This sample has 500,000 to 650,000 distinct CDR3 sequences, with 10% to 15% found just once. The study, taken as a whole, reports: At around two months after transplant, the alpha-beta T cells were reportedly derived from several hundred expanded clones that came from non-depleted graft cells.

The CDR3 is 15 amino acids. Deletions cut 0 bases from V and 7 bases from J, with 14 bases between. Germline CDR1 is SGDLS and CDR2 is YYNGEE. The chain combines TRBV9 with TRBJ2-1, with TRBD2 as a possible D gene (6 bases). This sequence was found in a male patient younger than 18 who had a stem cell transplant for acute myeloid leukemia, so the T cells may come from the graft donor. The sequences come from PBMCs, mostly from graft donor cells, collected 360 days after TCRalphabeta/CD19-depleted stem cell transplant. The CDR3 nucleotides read TGTGCCAGCAGCGTAGGCGGGAAGAGGAGGAATGAGCAGTTCTTC. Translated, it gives CASSVGGKRRNEQFF.